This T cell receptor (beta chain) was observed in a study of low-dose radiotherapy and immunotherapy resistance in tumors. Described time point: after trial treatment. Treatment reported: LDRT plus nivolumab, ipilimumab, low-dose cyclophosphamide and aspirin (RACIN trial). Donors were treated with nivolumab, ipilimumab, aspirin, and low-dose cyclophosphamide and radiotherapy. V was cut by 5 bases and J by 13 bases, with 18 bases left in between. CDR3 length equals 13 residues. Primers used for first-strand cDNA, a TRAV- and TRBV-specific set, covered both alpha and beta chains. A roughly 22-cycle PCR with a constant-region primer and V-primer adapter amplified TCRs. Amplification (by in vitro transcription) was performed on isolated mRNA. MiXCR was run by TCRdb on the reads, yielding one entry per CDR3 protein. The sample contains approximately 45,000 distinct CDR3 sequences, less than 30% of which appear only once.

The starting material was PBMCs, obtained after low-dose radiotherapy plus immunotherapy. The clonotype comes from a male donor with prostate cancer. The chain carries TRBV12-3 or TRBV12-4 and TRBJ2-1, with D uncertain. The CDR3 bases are TGTGCCAGCAGTCCCCTCCCCGGACGATTCCAGTTCTTC. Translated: CASSPLPGRFQFF.